This T cell receptor beta chain emerged from a study of blood T cells in healthy people across ages. On this clonotype itself: A read error may produce the germline difference seen at one junction end.

The CDR3 totals 16 residues. In germline, CDR1 is SEHNR, CDR2 FQNEAQ (reference sequence). Donor samples were obtained from healthy Caucasian individuals from Russia, aged roughly 6 to 90. A sample-barcoded 5' primer and a J-beta primer mix were used in a second PCR of roughly 6 to 11 cycles. Via MiXCR, TCRdb re-called the 5' RACE reads, giving one row per CDR3 protein. The sample has about 1.4 million distinct CDR3 sequences, roughly 59% seen once; the top ten hold approximately 7%. This rearrangement joins TRBV7-9 to TRBJ2-7; 9 nucleotides match TRBD1. The clonotype comes from a man aged 18 to 30 in good health. The sample comprised blood. The CDR3 loop reads CASSFSHRTGDYEQYF. The CDR3 region has the DNA TGCGCCAGCAGCTTCTCCCACCGGACAGGGGACTACGAGCAGTACTTC.